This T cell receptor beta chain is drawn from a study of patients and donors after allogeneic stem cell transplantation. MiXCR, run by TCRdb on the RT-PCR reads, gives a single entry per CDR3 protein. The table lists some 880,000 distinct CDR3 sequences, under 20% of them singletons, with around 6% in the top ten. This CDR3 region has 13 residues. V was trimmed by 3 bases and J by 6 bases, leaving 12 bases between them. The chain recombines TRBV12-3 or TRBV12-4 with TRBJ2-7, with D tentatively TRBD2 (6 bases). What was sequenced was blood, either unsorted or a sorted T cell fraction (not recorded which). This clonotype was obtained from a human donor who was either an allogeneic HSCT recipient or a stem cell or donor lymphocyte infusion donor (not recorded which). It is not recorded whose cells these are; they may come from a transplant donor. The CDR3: CASSFGGGGEQYF. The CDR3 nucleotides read TGTGCCAGCAGTTTCGGTGGGGGAGGCGAGCAGTACTTC.